This T cell receptor beta chain was documented in a study of long-term antiretroviral therapy in people with HIV (dated by TCRdb to 2021 to 2024). A note on the overall study: The earliest samples were collected about a decade before the 2015 WHO recommendation for immediate ART, when ART was typically delayed until CD4 counts fell. Whether ART initiation and durable HIV suppression were associated with changes in peripheral blood TRB repertoire composition and diversity was tested in a retrospective serial study. The cohort contributed over 150 cryopreserved PBMC samples from 30 adults with confirmed HIV infection, collected serially over a mean of about six years (range 1-12). About 40% of the roughly 30 participants with HIV were female. Test extractions of a monoclonal T-cell line alongside 33 polyclonal samples showed no cross-contamination during QIAcube processing.

Inclusion was restricted to participants for whom at least one PBMC sample before ART initiation and at least two post-ART samples were available. Every participant with HIV received treatment in the United States of America. Cryopreserved samples of about 0.95-11 million PBMC were thawed and washed before DNA extraction. At the time of the earliest PBMC sample for each participant with HIV, ages ranged from roughly 23 to 55 years. Each participant contributed PBMC samples from 1-4 timepoints before ART initiation and 2-8 timepoints after ART initiation, with a median of 7 samples. Serial HIV viral load, CD4+ T-cell count, ART history and demographic data were obtained for every participant. Using a Qiagen kit on a QIAcube, genomic DNA was extracted from unsorted PBMC, with samples processed in batches of 12. The germline V gene (reference sequence) provides CDR1 SGHNT and CDR2 YYREEE. The CDR3 runs 14 amino acids, cysteine and phenylalanine included. Just the 42-base CDR3 DNA is kept, in frame starting at base 1. Trimming at the junction amounts to 4 bases on V and 0 bases on J, and the germline ends lie 11 bases apart.

Findings and caveats that apply to the study as a whole: Expanded TRB clones identified before ART initiation dominated the repertoire across all time points, though the dominance fluctuated and decreased in many PLHIV after ART. No data were available on ART adherence, viral resistance or therapy changes, limiting inferences about post-ART repertoire changes. Because PBMC availability was limited, only the TCR beta chain was sequenced, with no alpha chain pairing. Because pre-ART samples had limited cell numbers, unsorted PBMC were profiled rather than sorted CD4+ and CD8+ T cells. Starting ART was linked to a significant rise in TRB diversity, yet even with long-term ART the diversity remained significantly lower than in transplant donor controls. HIV repertoires had narrower CDR3 length ranges than controls, and the network structure suggested an antigen-experienced repertoire that shifted only slightly toward naive after ART. Samples dated from about 2003 to 2018, and the ART regimens used may be less effective than current ones.

A note on this clone: What antigen it recognizes has not been identified. No much larger clone is present one base from it, and per-base qualities are unavailable.

The immunoSEQ hsTCRB v3.0 assay was used at survey level resolution for TRB variable region sequencing. The targeted TRB sequencing depth was about 40,000-55,000 T-cell genomes per sample. Pooled TRB libraries were sequenced on an Illumina MiSeq with a v3 150-cycle kit. As for how the authors treated the data: Repertoire analysis ran in R within a reproducible Nextflow workflow covering QC, data transformation and analysis. LymphoSeq2, an R package for AIRR-Seq data exploration, was used to implement custom analyses. Four samples yielding fewer than 5000 total TRB sequences were excluded, leaving approximately 190 analyzed HIV repertoires. Among the 188 retained HIV repertoires, 55 to 65 were collected before ART initiation and over 120 were collected after ART initiation. Repertoires were downsampled to 5000 TRB nucleotide sequences, with summary statistics averaged over 100 downsampling iterations. The analysis kept only TRB sequences whose CDR3 regions were at least seven amino acids long. Two measures captured diversity: a Shannon entropy-derived clonality score and the Gini coefficient. In the repertoire networks, any two of the top 5000 CDR3 amino acid sequences were connected whenever the two sequences differed by an edit distance of one. For TRB CDR3 amino acid sequences, antigen specificity groups and MHC restriction were predicted with GLIPH2. Known CMV, EBV, HIV or tissue antigen associations were flagged by matching CDR3 amino acid sequences against VDJdb and McPAS-TCR. Pre-ART, post-ART and control groups were compared with Wilcoxon signed-rank tests and Holm-Bonferroni correction. The immuneACCESS repertoire file appears here via TCRdb, limited to in-frame rearrangements. These files lack a portion of the clones; in checked studies, under half of the deficit traces to unresolved V genes, and the cause of the others is not known. V and J calls plus clone size are reproduced from that table; the DNA served to infer D and trimming. The sample table holds under 45,000 clones, of which 80% to 90% were seen once. Less than 4.5% of the sample rests with the top ten.

The receptor's source is a woman aged 50 to 60 with HIV. The rearranged chain carries TRBV5-4 and TRBJ2-7; the D gene lacks a confident call. Here the sequenced sample was unsorted PBMCs, taken 1.2 years after starting antiretroviral therapy. The nucleotide sequence reads TGTGCCAGCAGCCAGGACGCCGGCTCCTACGAGCAGTACTTC. Translated, this is CASSQDAGSYEQYF.